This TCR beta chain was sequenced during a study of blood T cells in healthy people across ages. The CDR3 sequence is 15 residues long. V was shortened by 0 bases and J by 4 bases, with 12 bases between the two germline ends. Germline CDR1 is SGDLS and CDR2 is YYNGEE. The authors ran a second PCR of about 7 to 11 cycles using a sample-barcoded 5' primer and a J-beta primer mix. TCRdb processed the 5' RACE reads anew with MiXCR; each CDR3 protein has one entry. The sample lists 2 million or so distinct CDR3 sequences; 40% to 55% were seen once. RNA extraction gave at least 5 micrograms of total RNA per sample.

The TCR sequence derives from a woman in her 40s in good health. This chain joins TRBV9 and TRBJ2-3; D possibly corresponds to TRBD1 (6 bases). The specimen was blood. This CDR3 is CASSVADSGPDTQYF. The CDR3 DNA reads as TGTGCCAGCAGCGTAGCGGACAGTGGCCCAGATACGCAGTATTTT.